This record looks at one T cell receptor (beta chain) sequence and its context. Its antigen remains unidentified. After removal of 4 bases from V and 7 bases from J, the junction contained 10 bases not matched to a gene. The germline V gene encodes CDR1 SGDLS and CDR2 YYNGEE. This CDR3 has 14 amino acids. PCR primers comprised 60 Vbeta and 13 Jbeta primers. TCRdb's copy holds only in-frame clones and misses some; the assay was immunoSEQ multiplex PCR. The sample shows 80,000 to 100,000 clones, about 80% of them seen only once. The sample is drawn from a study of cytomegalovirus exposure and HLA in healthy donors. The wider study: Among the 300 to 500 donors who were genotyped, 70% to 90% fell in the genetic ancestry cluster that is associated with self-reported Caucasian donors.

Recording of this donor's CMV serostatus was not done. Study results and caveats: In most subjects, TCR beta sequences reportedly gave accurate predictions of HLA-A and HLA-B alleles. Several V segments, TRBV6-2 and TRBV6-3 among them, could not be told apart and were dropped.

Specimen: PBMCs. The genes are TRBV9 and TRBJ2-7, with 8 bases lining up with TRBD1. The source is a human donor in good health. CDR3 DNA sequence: TGTGCCAGCAGCCCAGGACAGGGCTGGGGGGAGCAGTACTTC. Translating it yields CASSPGQGWGEQYF.